This entry lists 24 T cell receptor beta chains sequenced from one sample in a study of T cell responses to AZD1222 COVID-19 vaccine. Sequencing was performed with immunoSEQ multiplex PCR; in TCRdb, only in-frame clones are kept and a portion is missing. This table holds more than 95,000 clones, about 94% found once. The source material was peripheral blood, sampled on day 0 of AZD1222 vaccination. These receptors all stem from an adult in good health.

This clone has only a few counts. This sequence joins TRBV12-3 or TRBV12-4 and TRBJ1-3; D is unclear. Trimming pared 6 bases from V and 7 bases from J, leaving 13 bases between. The CDR3 length is 13 residues. The CDR3 sequence is CASSPLAWNTIYF. The CDR3 nucleotides are TGTGCCAGCAGCCCTCTCGCTTGGAACACCATATATTTT.

This clone was seen once. The DNA of the CDR3 is TGTGCCAGCAGCTTCATACAGGGGGTAGTGGATACGCAGTATTTT. Its protein is CASSFIQGVVDTQYF. The chain recombines TRBV5-6 with TRBJ2-3; TRBD1 matches at 8 bases. Germline V CDR1 and CDR2: SGHDT, YYEEEE. Unmatched junction bases numbered 8, after V lost 2 bases and J lost 6 bases. The CDR3 covers 15 residues.

The genes are TRBV5-1 and TRBJ1-4; D is possibly TRBD1 (6 bases). V gave up 1 base and J gave up 8 bases, with 15 bases separating them. Germline-derived CDR1 and CDR2 are SGHRS and YFSETQ. This CDR3 is 15 amino acids long. The DNA for the CDR3 is TGCGCCAGCAGCTTGTCAGGGGACTGGGCCGAAAAACTGTTTTTT. Protein: CASSLSGDWAEKLFF.

This chain joins TRBV3-1 (or the pseudogene TRBV3-2) and TRBJ2-7; the D gene could be TRBD1 or TRBD2 (5 bases each). Germline V CDR1 and CDR2: LGHDT, YNNKEL (reference sequence). Trimming removed 5 bases at V and 0 bases at J, with 29 bases between. CDR3 length: 20 residues. Here the CDR3 DNA reads TGTGCCAGCAGCGCAGACCCATGGGGACCGGACTGGCAAAGCTCCTACGAGCAGTACTTC. Protein product: CASSADPWGPDWQSSYEQYF.

This clone was picked up one time. The chain recombines TRBV5-1 with TRBJ2-7; TRBD1 might be the D (6 bases). CDR1 is SGHRS, CDR2 YFSETQ, per germline. The CDR3 contains 15 residues. Trimming removed 5 bases from V and 3 bases from J, with 18 bases in between. The CDR3 DNA follows: TGCGCCAGCAGGCAGGAAGGACAGCAGGGCTACGAGCAGTACTTC. Translation: CASRQEGQQGYEQYF.

The chain uses TRBV10-3 and TRBJ1-5, with D possibly being TRBD1 (6 bases). This CDR3 spans 14 amino acids. CDR1 ENHRY and CDR2 SYGVKD come from the germline V gene. The V gene lost 6 bases and the J gene lost 4 bases, with 13 bases spanning the gap. DNA for the CDR3: TGTGCCATCAGGGCAGGGGCAGGGAATCAGCCCCAGCATTTT. Protein: CAIRAGAGNQPQHF.

This clone was observed once. The chain recombines TRBV11-3 with TRBJ2-1; D gene unclear. The germline V and J ends were trimmed by 3 bases and 9 bases, with 12 bases remaining between them. This CDR3 spans 13 amino acids. Germline CDR1 and CDR2: SGHNT and YENEEA. CDR3 amino acids: CASSLEKSSEQFF. The CDR3 DNA sequence: TGTGCCAGCAGCTTGGAGAAAAGCAGTGAGCAGTTCTTC.

The J gene is TRBJ2-5, the V gene TRBV13, with D uncertain. The V gene lost 0 bases and the J gene lost 5 bases, with 10 bases spanning the gap. Germline-derived CDR1 and CDR2 are PRHDT and FYEKMQ (reference sequence). The CDR3 length is 14 residues. The CDR3 DNA reads TGTGCCAGCAGCTTAGGATCCAAGAGCGAGACCCAGTACTTC. This encodes CASSLGSKSETQYF.

The rearrangement joins TRBV9 to TRBJ1-1, with 9 bases lining up with TRBD1. The V gene end was trimmed by 4 bases and the J gene end by 4 bases; junction bases not matched to a gene: 8. This CDR3 contains 15 residues. Germline assignment: CDR1 SGDLS and CDR2 YYNGEE. Here the CDR3 reads CASSQGQGIGTEAFF. The CDR3 DNA sequence: TGTGCCAGCAGCCAGGGACAGGGTATAGGCACTGAAGCTTTCTTT.

V gene TRBV2 combines with J gene TRBJ2-2; a possible D gene is TRBD1 (6 bases). The length of the CDR3 is 16 residues. V gave up 3 bases and J gave up 4 bases, with 15 bases separating them. Germline loops: CDR1 SNHLY, CDR2 FYNNEI. CDR3 in DNA: TGTGCCAGCAGTGATGGGGGCCACACGGGCACCGGGGAGCTGTTTTTT. It is translated as CASSDGGHTGTGELFF. The full variable domain, completed using reference TRBV2 and TRBJ2-2, is EPEVTQTPSHQVTQMGQEVILRCVPISNHLYFYWYRQILGQKVEFLVSFYNNEISEKSEIFDDQFSVERPDGSNFTLKIRSTKLEDSAMYFCASSDGGHTGTGELFFGEGSRLTVL.

V is TRBV20-1 and J is TRBJ2-3; 7 bases agree with TRBD2. V gave up 3 bases and J gave up 3 bases; unmatched junction bases: 6. Germline CDR1 is DFQATT and CDR2 is SNEGSKA (reference sequence). This CDR3 has 14 amino acids. In nucleotides, the CDR3 is TGCAGTGCTAGTCTCGGCGGGAGTACAGATACGCAGTATTTT. Residues: CSASLGGSTDTQYF.

The V and J genes are TRBV19 and TRBJ2-1; D might be TRBD1 (6 bases). Trimming left V 5 bases short and J 5 bases short, with 13 bases between. CDR1 is LNHDA and CDR2 is SQIVND in the germline V gene (reference sequence). CDR3 length: 14 amino acids. Written as DNA, the CDR3 is TGTGCCAGTAGTTCCAGGGGCCCAGACAATGAGCAGTTCTTC. This translates into CASSSRGPDNEQFF.

This rearrangement joins TRBV4-1 to TRBJ2-2, with TRBD2 identical over 7 bases. Looked up from germline, CDR1 is MGHRA and CDR2 is YSYEKL. The CDR3 totals 15 residues. The V gene end was trimmed by 1 base and the J gene end by 4 bases; junction bases not matched to a gene: 3. The CDR3 region is CASSQGSGGTGELFF. For the CDR3, the DNA is TGCGCCAGCAGCCAAGGTTCGGGGGGCACCGGGGAGCTGTTTTTT.

The chain links TRBV27 to TRBJ2-5; 10 bases map to TRBD1. V dropped 6 bases and J dropped 4; count of bases not matched to a gene: 8. From germline, CDR1 is MNHEY and CDR2 SMNVEV (reference sequence). The CDR3 contains 15 residues. Written as DNA, the CDR3 is TGTGCCAGCAGACGGACAGGGGGGGTAGGAGAGACCCAGTACTTC. Translating it yields CASRRTGGVGETQYF.

V usage is TRBV2 and J usage is TRBJ1-5; D unresolved. From germline, CDR1 is SNHLY and CDR2 FYNNEI. The CDR3 totals 14 residues. The V end lost 7 bases, the J end lost 6 bases, and 16 bases lay between the germline ends. CDR3 in amino acids: CASTPAGLGQPQHF. For the CDR3, the DNA is TGTGCCAGCACCCCCGCTGGGTTGGGTCAGCCCCAGCATTTT.

The chain recombines TRBV30 with TRBJ2-7, with TRBD2 matching over 9 bases. CDR1 is GTSNPN, CDR2 SVGIG, per germline (reference sequence). The CDR3 has 13 amino acids. V shed 4 bases, J shed 6 bases, and the junction held 7 bases outside the gene matches. CDR3 in amino acids: CAWIGGRVGEQYF. DNA of the CDR3: TGTGCCTGGATTGGCGGGAGGGTGGGCGAGCAGTACTTC.

The chain uses TRBV29-1 and TRBJ2-2; D remains unclear. The germline CDR1 and CDR2 sequences are SQVTM and ANQGSEA. CDR3 length: 14 residues. V gave up 0 bases and J gave up 1 base, with 6 bases separating them. Here the CDR3 DNA reads TGCAGCGTTGAAGATCGAATGAACACCGGGGAGCTGTTTTTT. It translates to CSVEDRMNTGELFF.

This clone came up once. The germline gene is not matched at one end of the junction; a read error may be the cause. The V and J genes are TRBV24-1 and TRBJ1-6; D is unclear. Germline V gives CDR1 KGHDR, CDR2 SFDVKD. The CDR3 covers 11 residues. CDR3: CATSDGRHISF. CDR3 in DNA: TGTGCCACCAGTGACGGGCGCCACATCAGCTTT.

This chain connects TRBV4-2 to TRBJ2-1; 7 bases fit TRBD2. Germline CDR1 is LGHNA and CDR2 is YNFKEQ. The ends lost 0 bases at V and 7 bases at J; junction bases unmatched: 12. The CDR3 covers 17 residues. As DNA, the CDR3 is TGTGCCAGCAGCCAAGATAAAGGGCCAGGACTAGAAAATGAGCAGTTCTTC. It is translated as CASSQDKGPGLENEQFF.

The chain carries TRBV5-1 and TRBJ2-7; D ambiguous. In germline, CDR1 is SGHRS, CDR2 YFSETQ. Deletions cut 5 bases from V and 7 bases from J, with 13 bases between. This CDR3 region has 12 residues. The CDR3 is CASRAGSREQYF. In DNA, the CDR3 is TGCGCCAGCAGGGCAGGTTCTCGGGAGCAGTACTTC.

This clone is termed medium-sized (0.01 to 0.1%). V usage is TRBV6-1 and J usage is TRBJ2-2; TRBD2 might be the D (7 bases). CDR1 and CDR2 from the germline V gene are MNHNS and SASEGT. V shed 3 bases and J shed 0 bases, with 11 bases lying between them. The CDR3 sequence is 16 residues long. This CDR3 reads CASSERGGANTGELFF. CDR3 DNA: TGTGCCAGCAGTGAGAGGGGGGGTGCGAACACCGGGGAGCTGTTTTTT.

This CDR3 reads CASNGQNLNREAFF. DNA for the CDR3: TGTGCCAGCAACGGGCAGAACCTGAACAGAGAAGCTTTCTTT. V usage is TRBV28 and J usage is TRBJ1-1, with D unclear. V lost 7 bases and J lost 8, with 20 bases in between. The germline gives CDR1 MDHEN, CDR2 SYDVKM. The CDR3 length is 14 residues.

The chain joins TRBV19 to TRBJ1-3; TRBD1 aligns across 7 bases. Trimming removed 5 bases from V and 0 bases from J; junction bases left unmatched: 10. CDR1 and CDR2 from the germline V gene are LNHDA and SQIVND (reference sequence). The CDR3 has 17 amino acids. CDR3 bases: TGTGCCAGTAGTTTTCGACCGGGACAGAACTCTGGAAACACCATATATTTT. The encoded protein is CASSFRPGQNSGNTIYF.

The chain uses TRBV5-4 and TRBJ2-2; TRBD1 matches at 10 bases. The CDR3 length is 18 residues. The ends lost 0 bases at V and 5 bases at J; junction bases unmatched: 10. The germline V gene has CDR1 SGHNT and CDR2 YYREEE (reference sequence). The CDR3 here is CASSLGGRQGASTGELFF. The CDR3, as DNA: TGTGCCAGCAGCTTGGGGGGTCGACAGGGGGCGAGTACCGGGGAGCTGTTTTTT.